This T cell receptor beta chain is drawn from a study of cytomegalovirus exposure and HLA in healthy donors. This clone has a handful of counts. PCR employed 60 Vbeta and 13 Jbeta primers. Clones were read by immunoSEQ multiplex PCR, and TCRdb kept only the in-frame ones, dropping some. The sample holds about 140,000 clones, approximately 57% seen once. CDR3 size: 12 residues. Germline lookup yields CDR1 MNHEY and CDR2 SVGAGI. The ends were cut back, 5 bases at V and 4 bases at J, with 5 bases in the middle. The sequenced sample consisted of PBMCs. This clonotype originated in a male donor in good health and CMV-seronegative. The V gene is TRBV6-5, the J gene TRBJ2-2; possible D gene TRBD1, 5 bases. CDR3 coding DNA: TGTGCCAGCAGTAGGGGCACCGGGGAGCTGTTTTTT. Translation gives CASSRGTGELFF.